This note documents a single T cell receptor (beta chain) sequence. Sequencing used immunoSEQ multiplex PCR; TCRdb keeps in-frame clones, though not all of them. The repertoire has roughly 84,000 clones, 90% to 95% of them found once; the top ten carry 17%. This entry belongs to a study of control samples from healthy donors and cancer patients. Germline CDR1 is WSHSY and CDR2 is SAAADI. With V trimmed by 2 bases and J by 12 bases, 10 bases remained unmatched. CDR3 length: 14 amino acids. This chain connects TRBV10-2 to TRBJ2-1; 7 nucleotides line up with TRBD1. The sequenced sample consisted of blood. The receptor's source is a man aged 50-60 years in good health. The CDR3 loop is CASSERGPDGAQFF. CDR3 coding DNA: TGCGCCAGCAGTGAGAGGGGGCCGGATGGTGCGCAGTTCTTC.